This T cell receptor (beta chain) was observed in a study of blood T cell repertoires in COVID-19. Whole-study context: COVID-19 samples from acute and convalescent phases originated in the United States, Italy and Spain. The cDNA or gDNA used as material had been derived from T cells, B-cell-depleted T cells, or PBMCs.

Looked up from germline, CDR1 is MGHRA and CDR2 is YSYEKL. The CDR3 runs 18 residues. V shed 1 base and J 0 bases; nucleotides not matched to a gene: 5. In this sample, this clone turned up once. Participants spanned ages about 18 to 100 years and resided in about 24 US areas. Cohorts were assigned according to the clinical history that participants reported. TCRdb's table, derived via immunoSEQ multiplex PCR, lists solely in-frame clones and lacks some. This sample has more than 200,000 clones, with 75% to 95% found just once. This TCR was recovered from a woman under 30 who had recovered from COVID-19. This chain links TRBV4-1 with TRBJ2-6; TRBD2 matches at 8 bases. The sequencing input was PBMCs or T cells enriched from blood (not recorded which). The chain's CDR3 is CASSQVGRASSGANVLTF. The CDR3 coding sequence is TGCGCCAGCAGCCAAGTCGGGAGGGCAAGCTCTGGGGCCAACGTCCTGACTTTC.